This record concerns one T cell receptor (beta chain) sequence. In the authors' methods: Quantification of nucleated cells was approximated via reference gene primer amplification. Assay: immunoSEQ multiplex PCR; the TCRdb copy retains only in-frame clones and omits some. D and trimming were read from the DNA, whereas the V and J calls and clone size are those reported in that table. The profile shows roughly 60,000 clones, more than 70% of them singletons. The CDR3 covers 15 residues. The germline V and J ends were trimmed by 2 bases and 6 bases, with 14 bases remaining between them. Germline V gene lookup returns CDR1 LGHNT and CDR2 FRNRAP. This record belongs to a study of blood T cell repertoires in COVID-19. Whole-study context: The United States, Italy and Spain provided the acute and convalescent COVID-19 samples. PBMCs, B-cell-depleted T cells, or T cells were the source of the cDNA or gDNA that made up the material.

Sequences were obtained from peripheral blood. V and J are TRBV12-5 and TRBJ2-1; D not certain. The receptor comes from a man aged 55 to 70 with active COVID-19. This chain's CDR3 is CASGLLPRPGNEQFF. The CDR3 coding sequence is TGTGCTAGTGGTTTGTTACCTCGACCGGGCAATGAGCAGTTCTTC.